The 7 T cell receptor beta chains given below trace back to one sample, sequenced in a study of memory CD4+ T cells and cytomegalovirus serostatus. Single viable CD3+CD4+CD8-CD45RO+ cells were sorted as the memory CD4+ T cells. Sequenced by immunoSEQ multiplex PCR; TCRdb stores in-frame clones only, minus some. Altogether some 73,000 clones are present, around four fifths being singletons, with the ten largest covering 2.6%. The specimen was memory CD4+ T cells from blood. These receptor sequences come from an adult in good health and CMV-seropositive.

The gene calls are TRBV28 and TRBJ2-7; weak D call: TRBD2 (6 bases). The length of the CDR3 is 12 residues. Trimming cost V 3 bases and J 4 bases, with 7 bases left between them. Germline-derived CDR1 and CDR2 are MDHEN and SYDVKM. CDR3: CASSLGRYEQYF. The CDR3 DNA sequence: TGTGCCAGCAGTTTGGGGAGGTACGAGCAGTACTTC. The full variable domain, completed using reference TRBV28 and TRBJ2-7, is DVKVTQSSRYLVKRTGEKVFLECVQDMDHENMFWYRQDPGLGLRLIYFSYDVKMKEKGDIPEGYSVSREKKERFSLILESASTNQTSMYLCASSLGRYEQYFGPGTRLTVT.

The CDR3 spells CASSLWSYPQHF. CDR3 DNA: TGTGCCAGCAGTTTGTGGTCCTACCCCCAGCATTTT. V is TRBV28 and J is TRBJ1-5, with no clear D. The CDR3 has 12 residues. Germline V CDR1 and CDR2: MDHEN, SYDVKM. Trimming removed 3 bases from V and 10 bases from J, with 10 bases in between.

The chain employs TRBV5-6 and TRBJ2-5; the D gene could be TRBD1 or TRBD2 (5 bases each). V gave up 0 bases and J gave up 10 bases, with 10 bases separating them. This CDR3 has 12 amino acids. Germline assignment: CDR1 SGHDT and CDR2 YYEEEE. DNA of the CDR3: TGTGCCAGCAGCTTGGGCTCGGGGCTCCAGTACTTC. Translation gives CASSLGSGLQYF.

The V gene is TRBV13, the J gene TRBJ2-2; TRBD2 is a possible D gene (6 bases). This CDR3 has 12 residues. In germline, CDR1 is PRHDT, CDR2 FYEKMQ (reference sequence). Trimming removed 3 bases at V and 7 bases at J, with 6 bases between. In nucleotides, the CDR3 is TGTGCCAGCAGCTTCGGGGGCGGGGAGCTGTTTTTT. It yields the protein CASSFGGGELFF.

CDR3 sequence (DNA): TGCGCCAGCAGTGAGCAATCGACGGGCATGCCGTACTTC. This sequence encodes CASSEQSTGMPYF. The chain is built from TRBV10-2 and TRBJ2-4, with D hard to call. The CDR3 is made up of 13 amino acids. The germline V gene encodes CDR1 WSHSY and CDR2 SAAADI. Deletions cut 2 bases from V and 15 bases from J, with 17 bases between.

In DNA, the CDR3 is TGTGCCAGCATCGGGCAGAGTGGGGAAAAACTGTTTTTT. Translation: CASIGQSGEKLFF. This sequence joins TRBV2 and TRBJ1-4; no reliable D call. Trimming cost V 7 bases and J 8 bases, with 14 bases left between them. This CDR3 is 13 amino acids long. Germline values: CDR1 SNHLY, CDR2 FYNNEI.

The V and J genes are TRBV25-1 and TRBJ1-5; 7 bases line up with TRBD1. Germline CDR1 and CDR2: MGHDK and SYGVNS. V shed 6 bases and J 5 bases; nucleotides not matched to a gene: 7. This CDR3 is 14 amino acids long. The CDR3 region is CASSLAGGDQPQHF. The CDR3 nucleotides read TGTGCCAGCAGCCTAGCAGGGGGGGATCAGCCCCAGCATTTT.